This entry describes one T cell receptor beta chain. Its antigen remains undetermined. Base qualities are missing; no much larger clone stands one base away. The CDR3 starts with the cysteine, ends with the phenylalanine, and has 14 residues. The DNA shown is the 42-base CDR3, in frame from base 1. V is reduced by 3 bases and J by 5 bases, leaving a spacing of 10 bases between them. In the germline V gene, CDR1 corresponds to SGHNT and CDR2 to YENEEA. This specimen comes from a study of technical replicates of blood from a few donors (dated by TCRdb to 2016 to 2017). The protocol used for the library was the immunoSEQ multiplex PCR assay. As stored in TCRdb, this immuneACCESS dataset retains in-frame rearrangements with V and J assigned. A fraction of the clones does not appear; measured against another copy, unresolved V genes explain less than half of the discrepancy, and the remainder lacks a known reason. Within this sample are 65,000 to 80,000 clones, with 95% to 97% of them counted one time only. The ten most abundant clones make up roughly 0.25% of the sample.

The V and J segments used are TRBV11-3 and TRBJ2-2; TRBD1 is a possible D gene, resting on 6 matching bases. Sequencing used T cells isolated from PBMCs. This TCR was sampled from a human donor in good health. The DNA reads TGTGCCAGCAGCTTGGTCAGGGGAACCGGGGAGCTGTTTTTT. It is translated as CASSLVRGTGELFF.